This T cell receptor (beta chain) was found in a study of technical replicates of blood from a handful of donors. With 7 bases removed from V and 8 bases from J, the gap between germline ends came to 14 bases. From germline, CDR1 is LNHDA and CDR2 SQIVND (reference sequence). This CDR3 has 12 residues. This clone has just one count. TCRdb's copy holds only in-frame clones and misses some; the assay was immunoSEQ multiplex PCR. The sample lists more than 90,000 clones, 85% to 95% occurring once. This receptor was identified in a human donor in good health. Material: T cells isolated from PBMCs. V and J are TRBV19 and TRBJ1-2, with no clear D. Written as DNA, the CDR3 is TGTGCCAGTACCCCTGGGAGTGAGGGCTACACCTTC. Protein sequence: CASTPGSEGYTF.